This T cell receptor (beta chain) was recovered during a study of blood T cells in healthy people across ages. Sample-barcoded 5' priming and a J-beta primer mix drove a second PCR of 7 to 11 cycles. TCRdb redid the calling of the 5' RACE reads with MiXCR, one entry per CDR3 protein. The table records roughly 1,000,000 distinct CDR3 sequences, about 23% of them present only once. The junction had 3 bases not matched to a gene; V was cut back by 5 bases and J by 3 bases. This CDR3 contains 15 residues. The germline V gene has CDR1 SGHVS and CDR2 FQNEAQ. This clonotype was seen only a few times. These data are also associated with another study on T cells of mothers and their children.

Specimen: blood. This sequence originates from a girl aged 2 to 9 in good health. The chain employs TRBV7-8 and TRBJ2-1; TRBD2 matches 11 bases. The CDR3 loop reads CASSAGLADYNEQFF. The CDR3 coding sequence is TGTGCCAGCAGCGCGGGACTAGCGGACTACAATGAGCAGTTCTTC.